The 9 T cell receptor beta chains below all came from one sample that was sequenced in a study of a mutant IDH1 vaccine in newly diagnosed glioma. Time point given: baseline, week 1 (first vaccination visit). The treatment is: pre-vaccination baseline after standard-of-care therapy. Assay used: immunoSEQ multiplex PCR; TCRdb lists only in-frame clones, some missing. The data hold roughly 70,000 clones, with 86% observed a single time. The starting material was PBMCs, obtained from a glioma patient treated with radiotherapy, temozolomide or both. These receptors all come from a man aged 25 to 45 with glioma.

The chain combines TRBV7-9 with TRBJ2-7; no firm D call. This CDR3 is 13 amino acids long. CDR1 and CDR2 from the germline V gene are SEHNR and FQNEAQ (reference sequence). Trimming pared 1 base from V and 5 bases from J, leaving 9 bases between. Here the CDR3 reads CASSLGGINEQYF. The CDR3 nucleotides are TGTGCCAGCAGCTTAGGAGGTATCAACGAGCAGTACTTC.

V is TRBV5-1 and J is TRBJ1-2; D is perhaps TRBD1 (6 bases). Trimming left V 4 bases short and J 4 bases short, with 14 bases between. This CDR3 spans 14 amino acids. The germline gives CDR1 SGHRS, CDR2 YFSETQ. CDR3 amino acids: CASSTVGGGYGYTF. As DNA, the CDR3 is TGCGCCAGCAGCACGGTGGGGGGCGGCTATGGCTACACCTTC.

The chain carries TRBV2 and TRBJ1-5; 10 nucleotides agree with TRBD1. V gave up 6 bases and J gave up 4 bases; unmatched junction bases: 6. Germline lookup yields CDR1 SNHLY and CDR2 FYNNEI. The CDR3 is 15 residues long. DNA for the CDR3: TGTGCCAGCAGAAAAAGGGGACAGGGGAATCAGCCCCAGCATTTT. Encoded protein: CASRKRGQGNQPQHF. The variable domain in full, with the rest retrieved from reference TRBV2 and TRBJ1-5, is EPEVTQTPSHQVTQMGQEVILRCVPISNHLYFYWYRQILGQKVEFLVSFYNNEISEKSEIFDDQFSVERPDGSNFTLKIRSTKLEDSAMYFCASRKRGQGNQPQHFGDGTRLSIL.

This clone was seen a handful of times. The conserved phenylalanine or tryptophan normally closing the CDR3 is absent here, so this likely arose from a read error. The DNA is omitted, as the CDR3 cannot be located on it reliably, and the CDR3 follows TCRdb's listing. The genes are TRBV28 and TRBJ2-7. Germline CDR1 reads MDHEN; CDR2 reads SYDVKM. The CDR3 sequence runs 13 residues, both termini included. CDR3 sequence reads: CASSLSGPYLPEY.

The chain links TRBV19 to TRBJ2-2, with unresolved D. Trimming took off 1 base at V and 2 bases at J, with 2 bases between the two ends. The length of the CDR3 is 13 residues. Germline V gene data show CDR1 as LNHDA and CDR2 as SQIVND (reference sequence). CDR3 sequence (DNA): TGTGCCAGTAGTATAGTAAACACCGGGGAGCTGTTTTTT. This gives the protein CASSIVNTGELFF.

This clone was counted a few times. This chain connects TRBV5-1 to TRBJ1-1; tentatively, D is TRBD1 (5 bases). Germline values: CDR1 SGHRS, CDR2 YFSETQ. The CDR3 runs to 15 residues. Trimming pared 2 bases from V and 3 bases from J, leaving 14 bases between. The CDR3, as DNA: TGCGCCAGCAGCTTAGCACGACAGAAAGACACTGAAGCTTTCTTT. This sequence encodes CASSLARQKDTEAFF.

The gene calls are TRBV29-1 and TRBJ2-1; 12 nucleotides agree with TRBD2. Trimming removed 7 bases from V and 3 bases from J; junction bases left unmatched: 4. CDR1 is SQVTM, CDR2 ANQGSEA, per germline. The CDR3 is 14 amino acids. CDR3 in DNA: TGCAGCGCCACGGGACTAGCGGGCTACAATGAGCAGTTCTTC. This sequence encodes CSATGLAGYNEQFF.

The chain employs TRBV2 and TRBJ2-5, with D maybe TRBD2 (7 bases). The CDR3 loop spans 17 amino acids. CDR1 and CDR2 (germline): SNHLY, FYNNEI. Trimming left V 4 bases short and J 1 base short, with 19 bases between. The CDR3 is CASSGPPSGTPQETQYF. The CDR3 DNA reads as TGTGCCAGCAGTGGCCCGCCAAGCGGGACACCCCAAGAGACCCAGTACTTC.

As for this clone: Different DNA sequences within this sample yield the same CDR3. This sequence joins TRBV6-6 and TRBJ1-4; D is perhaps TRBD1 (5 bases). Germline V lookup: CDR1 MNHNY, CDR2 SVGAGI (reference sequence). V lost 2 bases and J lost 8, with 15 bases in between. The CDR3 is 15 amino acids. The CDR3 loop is CASSYGSQGEEKLFF. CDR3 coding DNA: TGTGCCAGCAGTTACGGTTCCCAGGGTGAAGAAAAACTGTTTTTT.